This is a list of T cell receptor beta chains from one sample in a study of T cells after yellow fever vaccination. Each CDR3 protein is one row after TCRdb ran MiXCR on the 5' RACE reads. The data hold some 120,000 distinct CDR3 sequences, with about 15% observed a single time. Sequenced here: CD8+ T cells sorted from PBMCs, sampled 5 days after the yellow fever booster vaccination. Every receptor here comes from a man aged 18 to 35 who received the YFV17D yellow fever vaccine. CDR3s include the opening cysteine and the closing phenylalanine or tryptophan. A D gene is named only where the DNA matches it firmly. Clone size is stated in some rows and not others, as once, few, many or a class when expanded.

clone_size d_call j_call v_call cdr3_aa cdr3_nt
few TRBD2 TRBJ2-3 TRBV6-2/TRBV6-3 CASSQAGDRDTQYF TGTGCCAGCAGTCAAGCGGGGGACCGAGATACGCAGTATTTT
- - TRBJ2-1 TRBV7-9 CASSQDPRQYNEQFF TGTGCCAGCAGCCAGGACCCGCGCCAATACAATGAGCAGTTCTTC
- TRBD1 TRBJ2-1 TRBV29-1 CSVYGTGEDNEQFF TGCAGCGTATATGGGACAGGGGAAGACAATGAGCAGTTCTTC
few TRBD1 TRBJ2-3 TRBV28 CASSLRRDRRTDTQYF TGTGCCAGCAGTTTACGCCGGGACAGGAGAACAGATACGCAGTATTTT
- TRBD1 TRBJ1-2 TRBV6-5 CASSYPATGDGGYTF TGTGCCAGCAGTTACCCCGCGACAGGGGATGGGGGCTACACCTTC
few TRBD1 TRBJ2-5 TRBV7-9 CASSSQGDETQYF TGTGCCAGCAGCTCACAGGGGGACGAGACCCAGTACTTC
few - TRBJ2-7 TRBV7-9 CASSYQVWARRLVYEQYF TGTGCCAGCAGCTACCAGGTTTGGGCACGCCGTTTGGTCTACGAGCAGTACTTC
few - TRBJ2-1 TRBV14 CASSQEGIRGSDNEQFF TGTGCCAGCAGCCAAGAAGGTATCCGGGGTTCGGACAATGAGCAGTTCTTC
few TRBD1 TRBJ1-5 TRBV20-1 CSAREPGGGNQPQHF TGCAGTGCTAGGGAGCCAGGGGGCGGCAATCAGCCCCAGCATTTT
few TRBD2 TRBJ2-5 TRBV6-5 CASRGLAGYQETQYF TGTGCCAGCAGGGGACTAGCGGGGTACCAAGAGACCCAGTACTTC
few TRBD1 TRBJ1-5 TRBV12-3/TRBV12-4 CASSLDRGIDQPQHF TGTGCCAGCAGTTTGGACAGGGGGATCGATCAGCCCCAGCATTTT
- - TRBJ2-3 TRBV6-6 CASSYSKGLGADTDTQYF TGTGCCAGCAGTTACTCGAAGGGTCTGGGGGCCGACACAGATACGCAGTATTTT
- - TRBJ2-4 TRBV18 CASSTTVLGENIQYF TGTGCCAGCTCCACGACGGTTTTAGGAGAAAACATTCAGTACTTC
- - TRBJ1-1 TRBV6-2/TRBV6-3 CASHPWSEGDTEAFF TGTGCCAGCCATCCTTGGAGTGAGGGGGACACTGAAGCTTTCTTT
- - TRBJ1-1 TRBV7-8 CASRGDGEAFF TGTGCCAGCAGAGGAGACGGTGAAGCTTTCTTT
- - TRBJ2-3 TRBV12-3/TRBV12-4 CASRAGQRLDTQYF TGTGCCAGCAGGGCGGGACAGAGACTAGATACGCAGTATTTT
- - TRBJ2-3 TRBV3-1 CASSQDAFGVRTDTQYF TGTGCCAGCAGCCAAGATGCGTTTGGAGTTAGGACAGATACGCAGTATTTT
- - TRBJ1-2 TRBV7-2 CADTGPDSTLNYGYTF TGTGCCGACACCGGGCCTGACAGCACCTTAAACTATGGCTACACCTTC
- - TRBJ2-7 TRBV12-3/TRBV12-4 CASRQGHEQYF TGTGCCAGCAGACAGGGCCACGAGCAGTACTTC
- - TRBJ1-2 TRBV5-1 CASSPWSDYGYTF TGCGCCAGCAGCCCCTGGTCGGACTATGGCTACACCTTC
- - TRBJ1-1 TRBV7-2 CASSPLGYTEAFF TGTGCCAGCAGCCCTCTTGGGTACACTGAAGCTTTCTTT
- - TRBJ1-5 TRBV10-2 CASSESTGYNQPQHF TGCGCCAGCAGTGAGTCCACAGGGTACAATCAGCCCCAGCATTTT
few - TRBJ1-3 TRBV20-1 CSARDPWLPGNTIYF TGCAGTGCTAGAGATCCATGGTTACCCGGAAACACCATATATTTT
few - TRBJ2-1 TRBV4-3 CASSLLRGPYNEQFF TGCGCCAGCAGCCTGCTTCGGGGGCCCTACAATGAGCAGTTCTTC
- - TRBJ2-7 TRBV19 CASNPYEQYF TGTGCCAGTAATCCCTACGAGCAGTACTTC
few - TRBJ1-4 TRBV6-6 CASGNTAYEKLFF TGTGCCAGCGGGAATACAGCGTATGAAAAACTGTTTTTT
many - TRBJ2-6 TRBV12-3/TRBV12-4 CASTPLGANVLTF TGTGCCAGCACCCCTCTTGGGGCCAACGTCCTGACTTTC
- TRBD2 TRBJ2-5 TRBV10-3 CAIGLAGGQETQYF TGTGCCATCGGACTAGCGGGGGGGCAAGAGACCCAGTACTTC
- - TRBJ2-3 TRBV6-5 CASSYSEGSSTDTQYF TGTGCCAGCAGTTACTCGGAGGGGTCTAGCACAGATACGCAGTATTTT
few - TRBJ2-3 TRBV7-3 CASSLNVGSTDTQYF TGTGCCAGCAGCTTAAATGTGGGGTCCACAGATACGCAGTATTTT
- - TRBJ2-3 TRBV20-1 CSARHRSTDTQYF TGCAGTGCTAGGCACAGGAGCACAGATACGCAGTATTTT
- - TRBJ2-1 TRBV5-4 CASSPSGSHSEEFF TGTGCCAGCAGCCCAAGCGGGTCCCACTCGGAGGAGTTCTTC
few - TRBJ2-5 TRBV27 CASSSGVAVETQYF TGTGCCAGCAGCTCGGGAGTGGCGGTGGAGACCCAGTACTTC
many - TRBJ1-1 TRBV6-2/TRBV6-3 CASSPNTVNTEAFF TGTGCCAGCAGTCCCAACACAGTGAACACTGAAGCTTTCTTT
- - TRBJ2-5 TRBV28 CASSFPAVRGETQYF TGTGCCAGCAGTTTTCCAGCCGTGAGAGGGGAGACCCAGTACTTC
- TRBD2 TRBJ2-5 TRBV4-2 CASSQVRRGQETQYF TGTGCCAGCAGCCAAGTGCGGCGGGGGCAAGAGACCCAGTACTTC
- - TRBJ1-2 TRBV6-4 CASSDSGSKKCTF TGTGCCAGCAGTGACTCCGGCAGTAAAAAGTGCACCTTC
few - TRBJ2-7 TRBV6-5 CASSYGRVGTYEQYF TGTGCCAGCAGTTACGGTCGGGTCGGAACCTACGAGCAGTACTTC
few - TRBJ2-1 TRBV7-9 CASSPPASPNYNEQFF TGTGCCAGCAGCCCTCCTGCTAGCCCGAACTACAATGAGCAGTTCTTC
few TRBD1 TRBJ1-5 TRBV5-6 CASSSTGGRGNQPQHF TGTGCCAGCAGCTCCACAGGGGGCCGGGGCAATCAGCCCCAGCATTTT
few TRBD2 TRBJ2-3 TRBV13 CASSSLAASDTQYF TGTGCCAGCAGCTCTCTAGCGGCATCAGATACGCAGTATTTT
- - TRBJ2-7 TRBV5-6 CASSFLGQGSHEQYF TGTGCCAGCAGCTTCCTTGGCCAGGGTAGCCACGAGCAGTACTTC
few - TRBJ1-1 TRBV9 CASSQSGLNTEAFF TGTGCCAGCAGCCAGAGTGGGTTGAACACTGAAGCTTTCTTT
few TRBD2 TRBJ2-1 TRBV4-1 CASSQGAGGRNEQFF TGCGCCAGCAGCCAAGGAGCGGGGGGGCGCAATGAGCAGTTCTTC
- - TRBJ2-2 TRBV6-6 CASSYSRETGELFF TGTGCCAGCAGTTACTCAAGAGAGACCGGGGAGCTGTTTTTT
few TRBD1 TRBJ1-1 TRBV5-5 CASSFWLVGTGLGTEAFF TGTGCCAGCAGCTTCTGGCTGGTCGGGACAGGATTGGGGACTGAAGCTTTCTTT
few - TRBJ2-3 TRBV7-6 CASSPVGAGRDTDTQYF TGTGCCAGCAGCCCGGTCGGGGCGGGTAGAGACACAGATACGCAGTATTTT
- - TRBJ2-5 TRBV4-1 CASSHWEGAETQYF TGCGCCAGCAGCCACTGGGAGGGGGCTGAGACCCAGTACTTC
- TRBD2 TRBJ2-1 TRBV7-6 CASSLGAGGLNEQFF TGTGCCAGCAGCTTGGGGGCGGGGGGGCTGAATGAGCAGTTCTTC
- - TRBJ1-5 TRBV19 CASSTPYSNQPQHF TGTGCCAGTAGTACACCTTATAGCAATCAGCCCCAGCATTTT
- - TRBJ2-1 TRBV9 CASSVGGGVDSYNEQFF TGTGCCAGCAGCGTAGGCGGAGGGGTGGACTCCTACAATGAGCAGTTCTTC